These 5 T cell receptor beta chains came from one sample sequenced in a study of CD8+CD57+ T cells in acquired aplastic anemia. It was genomic DNA that served as the template for profiling TCR beta VDJ and CDR3. TCRdb processed the reads anew with MiXCR; each CDR3 protein has one entry. The sample includes about 130,000 distinct CDR3 sequences, around two fifths seen only once; the top ten take 7.5% to 9.5%. The material sequenced was sorted CD4+, CD8+, or CD8+CD57+ T cells (not recorded which) from PBMCs. Receptors were obtained from a human donor in good health, serving as a control.

This clonotype was detected ten times or more. This chain uses TRBV28 with TRBJ1-2; perhaps TRBD1 as D (5 bases). V shed 5 bases and J shed 4 bases, with 11 bases lying between them. Germline V lookup: CDR1 MDHEN, CDR2 SYDVKM. This CDR3 region has 13 residues. The CDR3 DNA sequence: TGTGCCAGCAGTCCGCGACAGCCCTATGGCTACACCTTC. Translation gives CASSPRQPYGYTF.

At least ten counts were recorded for this clonotype. V usage is TRBV19 and J usage is TRBJ1-5; no clear D. Between the trimmed V and J ends, which lost 5 bases and 7 bases, there was a span of 12 bases. CDR1 LNHDA and CDR2 SQIVND come from the germline V gene (reference sequence). This CDR3 has 13 amino acids. CDR3 in amino acids: CASSPLESQPQHF. CDR3 DNA: TGTGCCAGTAGTCCGTTGGAGAGCCAGCCCCAGCATTTT.

To note about this clonotype: A much larger clone sits a single nucleotide away, making a read error possible. The rearrangement joins TRBV9 to TRBJ2-1; no clear D. V gave up 4 bases and J gave up 8 bases, with 19 bases separating them. The V gene's germline CDR1 is SGDLS and CDR2 YYNGEE. CDR3 length equals 15 residues. The CDR3 nucleotides are TGTGCCAGCAGCACCAGCCCTAGGGAAGGCGATGAGCAGTTCTTC. This gives the protein CASSTSPREGDEQFF.

This clonotype appeared once. One junction end disagrees with the germline gene, perhaps due to a read error. This chain uses TRBV2 with TRBJ1-5; a weak D match, TRBD1 (6 bases). Germline V gene lookup returns CDR1 SNHLY and CDR2 FYNNEI. The CDR3 is 14 amino acids. This CDR3 reads CASSEGGSYQPQRF. DNA of the CDR3: TGTGCCAGCAGCGAAGGGGGATCTTATCAGCCCCAGCGTTTT. Filled out from reference TRBV2 and TRBJ1-5, the complete variable domain reads EPEVTQTPSHQVTQMGQEVILRCVPISNHLYFYWYRQILGQKVEFLVSFYNNEISEKSEIFDDQFSVERPDGSNFTLKIRSTKLEDSAMYFCASSEGGSYQPQRFGDGTRLSIL.

The chain carries TRBV15 and TRBJ1-5; D is undetermined. Deletions cut 0 bases from V and 0 bases from J, with 6 bases between. The germline CDR1 and CDR2 sequences are LNHNV and YYDKDF (reference sequence). The CDR3 covers 15 residues. Written as DNA, the CDR3 is TGTGCCACCAGCAGAGAAAGGGATAGCAATCAGCCCCAGCATTTT. Protein: CATSRERDSNQPQHF.